These 10 T cell receptor beta chains were sequenced from one sample in a study of blood T cell repertoires in COVID-19. Clones were read by immunoSEQ multiplex PCR, and TCRdb kept only the in-frame ones, dropping some. This sample has tens of thousands of clones, with roughly 94% found just once. The sequencing input was peripheral blood. The receptor source for this set is a man in his fifties or sixties with active COVID-19.

The chain uses TRBV24-1 and TRBJ2-2, with D perhaps matching TRBD2 (6 bases). Germline lookup yields CDR1 KGHDR and CDR2 SFDVKD. The CDR3 has 15 residues. V was cut by 3 bases and J by 7 bases, with 14 bases left in between. The CDR3 DNA sequence: TGTGCCACCAGTGATCCCACTAGCTCCGACGGGGAGCTGTTTTTT. Its translation is CATSDPTSSDGELFF.

The gene calls are TRBV11-3 and TRBJ2-7; 10 bases agree with TRBD2. V shed 0 bases and J 1 base; nucleotides not matched to a gene: 18. Germline V gene data show CDR1 as SGHNT and CDR2 as YENEEA. This CDR3 is built from 21 residues. CDR3 loop: CASSLERGVASGSYRSYEQYF. The CDR3 DNA reads TGTGCCAGCAGCTTAGAGCGGGGTGTGGCTAGCGGGAGTTATAGGTCCTACGAGCAGTACTTC.

V gene TRBV7-8 combines with J gene TRBJ1-1; 7 bases match TRBD1. V lost 5 bases, J lost 0 bases, and 6 bases stayed unmatched. This CDR3 has 15 residues. Germline CDR1 and CDR2: SGHVS and FQNEAQ. The CDR3 reads CASSLRTGLNTEAFF. DNA for the CDR3: TGTGCCAGCAGCCTGCGGACAGGTCTGAACACTGAAGCTTTCTTT.

V and J are TRBV5-3 and TRBJ2-5, with 9 bases that match TRBD2. TRBV5-3 is identified as an open reading frame with a role that is uncertain. CDR3 length: 15 residues. J lost 2 bases, V lost 0 bases, and 2 bases had no gene match. Here the CDR3 reads CARSLVAGGQETQYF. DNA of the CDR3: TGTGCCAGAAGCTTGGTGGCGGGGGGGCAAGAGACCCAGTACTTC.

This rearrangement joins TRBV7-9 to TRBJ2-5, with 10 bases lining up with TRBD1. J lost 5 bases, V lost 5 bases, and 5 bases had no gene match. Germline V gene lookup returns CDR1 SEHNR and CDR2 FQNEAQ (reference sequence). This CDR3 has 14 residues. This CDR3 reads CASSRDRGMETQYF. The CDR3 DNA follows: TGTGCCAGCAGCCGGGACAGGGGCATGGAGACCCAGTACTTC.

The CDR3 is CASSLVGVYTF. DNA of the CDR3: TGTGCCAGCAGCTTGGTAGGGGTCTACACCTTC. V and J are TRBV5-6 and TRBJ1-2, with D possibly matching TRBD1 (5 bases). CDR1 and CDR2 from the germline V gene are SGHDT and YYEEEE. Trimming removed 0 bases from V and 10 bases from J, with 7 bases in between. The CDR3 sequence is 11 residues long.

This clone showed up just a few times. CDR3 loop: CASSPRTTSGNTIYF. Here the CDR3 DNA reads TGTGCCAGCAGTCCGAGGACAACCTCTGGAAACACCATATATTTT. The V gene is TRBV6-5, the J gene TRBJ1-3, with D perhaps matching TRBD1 (5 bases). The CDR3 contains 15 residues. V lost 5 bases to trimming and J lost 0 bases, with 11 bases between them. From germline, CDR1 is MNHEY and CDR2 SVGAGI.

V usage is TRBV30 and J usage is TRBJ2-4; D may be TRBD2 (6 bases). The CDR3 is 15 amino acids. Per the germline V gene, CDR1 is GTSNPN and CDR2 is SVGIG (reference sequence). The V and J ends lost 0 bases and 0 bases respectively, with 9 bases between them. The CDR3: CAWSVGGSAKNIQYF. The CDR3 coding sequence is TGTGCCTGGAGTGTGGGGGGATCAGCCAAAAACATTCAGTACTTC.

The chain couples TRBV3-1 (or the pseudogene TRBV3-2) to TRBJ2-1; TRBD1 matches 7 bases. The junction had 12 bases not matched to a gene; V was cut back by 1 base and J by 9 bases. CDR3 length equals 16 residues. Germline loops: CDR1 LGHDT, CDR2 YNNKEL (reference sequence). The CDR3 DNA reads TGTGCCAGCAGCCAAGCGACAGGGTTAGTCCGCAGTGAGCAGTTCTTC. It translates to CASSQATGLVRSEQFF.

The chain employs TRBV5-1 and TRBJ2-2, with D uncertain. The V end was cut by 3 bases, the J end by 5 bases, with 17 bases between. The CDR3 is made up of 16 amino acids. The germline V gene has CDR1 SGHRS and CDR2 YFSETQ. The CDR3 nucleotides are TGCGCCAGCAGCTCCCCCGTGAGCGAACGGACCGGGGAGCTGTTTTTT. It translates to CASSSPVSERTGELFF.